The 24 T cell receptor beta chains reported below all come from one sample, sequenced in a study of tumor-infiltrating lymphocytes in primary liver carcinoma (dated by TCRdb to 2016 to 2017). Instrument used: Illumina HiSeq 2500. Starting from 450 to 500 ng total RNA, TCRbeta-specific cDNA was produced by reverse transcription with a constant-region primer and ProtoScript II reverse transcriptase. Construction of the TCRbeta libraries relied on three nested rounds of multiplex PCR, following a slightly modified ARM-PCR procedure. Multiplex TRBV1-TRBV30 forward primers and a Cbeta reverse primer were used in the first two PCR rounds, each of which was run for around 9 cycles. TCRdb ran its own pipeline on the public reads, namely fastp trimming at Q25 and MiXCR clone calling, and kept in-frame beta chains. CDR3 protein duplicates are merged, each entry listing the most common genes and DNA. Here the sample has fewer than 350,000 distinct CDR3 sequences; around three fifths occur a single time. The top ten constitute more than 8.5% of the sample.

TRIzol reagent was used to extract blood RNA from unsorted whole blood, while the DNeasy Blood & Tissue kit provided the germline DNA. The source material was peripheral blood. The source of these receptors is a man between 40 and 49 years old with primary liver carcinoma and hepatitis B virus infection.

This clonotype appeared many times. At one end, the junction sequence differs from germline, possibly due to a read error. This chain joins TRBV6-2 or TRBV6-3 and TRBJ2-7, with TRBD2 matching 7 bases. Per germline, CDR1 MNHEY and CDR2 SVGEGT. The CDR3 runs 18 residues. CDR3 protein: CASSHEASGSFASHEQYF. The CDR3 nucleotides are TGTGCCAGCAGCCACGAGGCTAGCGGAAGCTTCGCCTCCCACGAGCAGTACTTC.

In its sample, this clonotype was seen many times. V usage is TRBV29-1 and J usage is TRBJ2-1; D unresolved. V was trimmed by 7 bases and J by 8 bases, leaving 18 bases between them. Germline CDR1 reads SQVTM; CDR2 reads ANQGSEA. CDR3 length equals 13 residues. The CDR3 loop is CSAGSGVIYEQFF. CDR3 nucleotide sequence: TGCAGCGCTGGCTCGGGTGTAATCTATGAGCAGTTCTTC.

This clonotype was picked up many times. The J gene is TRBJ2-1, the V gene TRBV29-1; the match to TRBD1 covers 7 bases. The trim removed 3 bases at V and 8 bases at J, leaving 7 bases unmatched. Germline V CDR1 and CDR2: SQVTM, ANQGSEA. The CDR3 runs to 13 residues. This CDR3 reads CSVETTGMDEQFF. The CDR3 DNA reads TGCAGCGTTGAGACGACAGGGATGGATGAGCAGTTCTTC.

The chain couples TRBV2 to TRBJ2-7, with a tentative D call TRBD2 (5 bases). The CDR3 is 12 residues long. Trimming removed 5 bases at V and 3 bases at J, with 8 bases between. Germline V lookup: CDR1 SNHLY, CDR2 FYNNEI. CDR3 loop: CASSQEGYEQYF. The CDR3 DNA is TGTGCCAGCAGTCAAGAGGGCTACGAGCAGTACTTC.

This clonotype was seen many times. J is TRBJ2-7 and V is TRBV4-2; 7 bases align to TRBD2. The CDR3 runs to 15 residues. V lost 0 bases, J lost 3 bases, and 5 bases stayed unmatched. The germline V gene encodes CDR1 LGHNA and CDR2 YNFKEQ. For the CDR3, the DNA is TGTGCCAGCAGCCAAGAAACTAGCGACGGCTACGAGCAGTACTTC. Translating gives CASSQETSDGYEQYF.

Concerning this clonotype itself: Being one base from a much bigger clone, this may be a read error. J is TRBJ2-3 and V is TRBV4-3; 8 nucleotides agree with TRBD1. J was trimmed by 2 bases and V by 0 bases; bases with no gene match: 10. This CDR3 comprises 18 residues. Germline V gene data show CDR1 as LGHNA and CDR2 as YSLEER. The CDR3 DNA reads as TGCGCCAGCAGCCAAGATTTAAGAGGACAGGGCCCCACAGATACGCAGTATTTT. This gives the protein CASSQDLRGQGPTDTQYF.

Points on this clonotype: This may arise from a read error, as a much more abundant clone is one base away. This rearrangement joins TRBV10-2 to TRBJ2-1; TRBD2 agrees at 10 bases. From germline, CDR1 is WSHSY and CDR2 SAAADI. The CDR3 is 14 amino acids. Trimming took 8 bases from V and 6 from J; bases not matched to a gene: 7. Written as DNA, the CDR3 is TGCGCCAGCGGGGGGACTAGCGTTACCAATGAGCAGTTCTTC. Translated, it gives CASGGTSVTNEQFF.

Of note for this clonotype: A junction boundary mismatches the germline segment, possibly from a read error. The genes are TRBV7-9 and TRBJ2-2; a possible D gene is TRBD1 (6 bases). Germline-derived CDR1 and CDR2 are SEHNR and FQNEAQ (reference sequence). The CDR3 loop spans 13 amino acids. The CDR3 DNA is TGTGCCAGCAGCTTCGGACAGACCGGGGAGCTGGTTTTT. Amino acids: CASSFGQTGELVF.

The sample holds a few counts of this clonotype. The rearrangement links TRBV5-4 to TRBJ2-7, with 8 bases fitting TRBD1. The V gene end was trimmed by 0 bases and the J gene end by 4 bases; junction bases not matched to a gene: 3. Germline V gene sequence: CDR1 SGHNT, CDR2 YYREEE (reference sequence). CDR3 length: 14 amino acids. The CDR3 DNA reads TGTGCCAGCAGCTTGGAGGACAGGGCGTACGAGCAGTACTTC. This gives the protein CASSLEDRAYEQYF.

For the CDR3, the DNA is TGTGCCACCAACAGGGGGACAGCCCCCGATACGCAGTATTTT. Residues: CATNRGTAPDTQYF. V is TRBV15 and J is TRBJ2-3; TRBD1 matches 8 bases. The length of the CDR3 is 14 residues. Germline assignment: CDR1 LNHNV and CDR2 YYDKDF (reference sequence). Unmatched junction bases numbered 9, after V lost 7 bases and J lost 6 bases.

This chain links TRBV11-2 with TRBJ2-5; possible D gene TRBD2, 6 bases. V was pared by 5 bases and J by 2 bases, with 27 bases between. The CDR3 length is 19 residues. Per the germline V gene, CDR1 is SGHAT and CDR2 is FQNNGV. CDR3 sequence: CASSLTGGLAGSVQETQYF. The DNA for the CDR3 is TGTGCCAGCAGCCTAACGGGCGGGTTGGCGGGATCGGTACAAGAGACCCAGTACTTC.

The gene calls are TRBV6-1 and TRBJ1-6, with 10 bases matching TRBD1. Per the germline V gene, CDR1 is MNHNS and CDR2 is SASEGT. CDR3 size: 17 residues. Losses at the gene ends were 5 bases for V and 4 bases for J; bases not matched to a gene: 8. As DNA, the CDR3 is TGTGCCAGCAGTCGAATCGGGACAGGGGCTTATAATTCACCCCTCCACTTT. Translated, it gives CASSRIGTGAYNSPLHF.

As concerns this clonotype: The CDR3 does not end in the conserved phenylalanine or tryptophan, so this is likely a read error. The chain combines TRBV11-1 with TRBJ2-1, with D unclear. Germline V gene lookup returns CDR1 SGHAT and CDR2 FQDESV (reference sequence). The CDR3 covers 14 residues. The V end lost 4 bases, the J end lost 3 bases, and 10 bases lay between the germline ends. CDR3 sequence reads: CASSSSRIYNEQFL. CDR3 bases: TGTGCCAGCAGCTCAAGCCGCATCTACAATGAGCAGTTCCTC.

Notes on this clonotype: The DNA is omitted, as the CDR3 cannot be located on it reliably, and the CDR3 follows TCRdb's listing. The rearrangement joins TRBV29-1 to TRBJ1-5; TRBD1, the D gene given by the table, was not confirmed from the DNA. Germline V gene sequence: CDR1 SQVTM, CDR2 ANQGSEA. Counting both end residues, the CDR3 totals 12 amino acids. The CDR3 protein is CGVGGGNQPRHF.

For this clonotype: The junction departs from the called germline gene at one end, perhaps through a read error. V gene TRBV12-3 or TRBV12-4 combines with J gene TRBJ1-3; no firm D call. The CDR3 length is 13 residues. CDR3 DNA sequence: TGTGCCAGCAGTTTCGCTGGCGGAAGCACCATATATTTT. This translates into CASSFAGGSTIYF.

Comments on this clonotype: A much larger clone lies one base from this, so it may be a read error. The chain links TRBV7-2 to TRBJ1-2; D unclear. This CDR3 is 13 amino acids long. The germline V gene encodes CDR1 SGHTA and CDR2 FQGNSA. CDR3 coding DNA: TGTGCCAGCAGCTTGTCAGGAATCTATGGCTACAACTTC. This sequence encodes CASSLSGIYGYNF.

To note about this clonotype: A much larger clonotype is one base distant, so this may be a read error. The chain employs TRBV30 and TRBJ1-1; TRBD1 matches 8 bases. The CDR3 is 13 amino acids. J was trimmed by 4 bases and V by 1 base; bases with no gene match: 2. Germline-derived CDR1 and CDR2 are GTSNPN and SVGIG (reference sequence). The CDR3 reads CAWSGTGTTEAFF. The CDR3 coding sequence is TGTGCCTGGAGTGGGACAGGGACCACTGAAGCTTTCTTT.

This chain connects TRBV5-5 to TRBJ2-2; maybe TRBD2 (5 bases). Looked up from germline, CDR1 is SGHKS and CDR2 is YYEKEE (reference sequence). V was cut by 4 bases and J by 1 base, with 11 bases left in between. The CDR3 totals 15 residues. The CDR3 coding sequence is TGTGCCAGCAGCCCCGGGATAGGGAACACCGGGGAGCTGTTTTTT. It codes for CASSPGIGNTGELFF.

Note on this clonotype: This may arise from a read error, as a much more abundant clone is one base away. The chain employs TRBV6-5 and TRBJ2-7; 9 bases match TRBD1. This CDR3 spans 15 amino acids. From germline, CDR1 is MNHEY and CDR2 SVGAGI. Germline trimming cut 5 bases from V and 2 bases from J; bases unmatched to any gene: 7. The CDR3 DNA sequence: TGTGCCAGCAGTCTCTCCGGGACAGGGACCTACGAGCAGTACTTC. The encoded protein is CASSLSGTGTYEQYF.

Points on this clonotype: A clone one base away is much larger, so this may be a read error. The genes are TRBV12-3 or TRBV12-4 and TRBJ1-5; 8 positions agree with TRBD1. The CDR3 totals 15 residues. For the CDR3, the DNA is TGTGCCAACAGTTTAGACAGGGGAAGCAATCAGCCCCAGCATTTT. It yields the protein CANSLDRGSNQPQHF.

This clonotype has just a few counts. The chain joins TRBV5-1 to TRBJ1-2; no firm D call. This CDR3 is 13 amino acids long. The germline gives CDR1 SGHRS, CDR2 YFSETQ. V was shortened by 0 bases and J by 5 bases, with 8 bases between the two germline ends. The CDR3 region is CASSLDGFYGYTF. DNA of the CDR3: TGCGCCAGCAGCTTGGATGGCTTTTATGGCTACACCTTC.

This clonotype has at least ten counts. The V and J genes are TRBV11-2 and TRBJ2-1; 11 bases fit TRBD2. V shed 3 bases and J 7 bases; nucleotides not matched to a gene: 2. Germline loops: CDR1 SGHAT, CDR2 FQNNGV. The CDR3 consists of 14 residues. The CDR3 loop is CASSFSGRGNEQFF. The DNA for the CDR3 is TGTGCCAGCAGCTTTAGCGGGAGGGGGAATGAGCAGTTCTTC.

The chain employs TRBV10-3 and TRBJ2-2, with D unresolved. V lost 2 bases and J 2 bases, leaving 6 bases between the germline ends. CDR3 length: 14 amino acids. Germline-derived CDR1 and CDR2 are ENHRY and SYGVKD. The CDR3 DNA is TGTGCCATCAGTGAGAACATAAACACCGGGGAGCTGTTTTTT. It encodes CAISENINTGELFF.

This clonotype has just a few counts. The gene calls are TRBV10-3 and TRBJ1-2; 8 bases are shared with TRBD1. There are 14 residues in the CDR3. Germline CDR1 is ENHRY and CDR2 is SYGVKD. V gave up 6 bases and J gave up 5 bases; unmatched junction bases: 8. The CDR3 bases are TGTGCCATCAGCCCGGGACAGGAGTATTATGGCTACACCTTC. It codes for CAISPGQEYYGYTF.